What follows are 19 T cell receptor beta chains derived from one specimen sequenced in a study of T cell responses to AZD1222 COVID-19 vaccine. Libraries were prepared by immunoSEQ multiplex PCR; TCRdb keeps only in-frame clonotypes and omits some of them. This sample yields 45,000 to 55,000 clones, of which more than 65% are seen a single time; roughly 20% belongs to the top ten. Sample: peripheral blood, taken on day 0 of MenACWY control vaccination. The receptors come from an adult in good health.

V usage is TRBV24-1 and J usage is TRBJ2-1; TRBD1 aligns across 9 bases. V shed 4 bases, J shed 7 bases, and the junction held 10 bases outside the gene matches. Germline lookup yields CDR1 KGHDR and CDR2 SFDVKD. The CDR3 covers 16 residues. In DNA form, the CDR3 reads TGTGCCACCAGTGACTTCGGGACAGGGAGAATGAATGAGCAGTTCTTC. It is translated as CATSDFGTGRMNEQFF.

V and J are TRBV28 and TRBJ2-3, with D unclear. The length of the CDR3 is 12 residues. Trimming left V 5 bases short and J 5 bases short, with 8 bases between. From germline, CDR1 is MDHEN and CDR2 SYDVKM. Here the CDR3 DNA reads TGTGCCAGCAGTCCCTTGGGAGATACGCAGTATTTT. It is translated as CASSPLGDTQYF.

The chain is built from TRBV12-3 or TRBV12-4 and TRBJ1-3; D is unresolved. CDR3 length: 13 amino acids. The V gene lost 7 bases and the J gene lost 4 bases, with 11 bases spanning the gap. The CDR3 DNA follows: TGTGCCAGCACTCGCTCGGGGGGAAACACCATATATTTT. Protein: CASTRSGGNTIYF.

The genes are TRBV7-9 and TRBJ1-3; D possibly corresponds to TRBD1 (5 bases). The CDR3 length is 16 residues. In germline, CDR1 is SEHNR, CDR2 FQNEAQ (reference sequence). Trimming pared 0 bases from V and 0 bases from J, leaving 9 bases between. This CDR3 is CASSLAEGFSGNTIYF. CDR3 in DNA: TGTGCCAGCAGCTTAGCGGAGGGGTTCTCTGGAAACACCATATATTTT. Full variable domain (outside the CDR3, taken from reference TRBV7-9 and TRBJ1-3): DTGVSQNPRHKITKRGQNVTFRCDPISEHNRLYWYRQTLGQGPEFLTYFQNEAQLEKSRLLSDRFSAERPKGSFSTLEIQRTEQGDSAMYLCASSLAEGFSGNTIYFGEGSWLTVV.

The chain uses TRBV2 and TRBJ1-1, with D possibly being TRBD1 (5 bases). Germline V gene data show CDR1 as SNHLY and CDR2 as FYNNEI. There are 15 residues in the CDR3. V lost 10 bases and J lost 1, with 19 bases in between. The CDR3 reads CATKPRETANTEAFF. CDR3 bases: TGTGCCACCAAGCCTCGCGAGACAGCGAACACTGAAGCTTTCTTT.

The chain recombines TRBV29-1 with TRBJ1-1; D not certain. The CDR3 is 12 amino acids. Germline V gives CDR1 SQVTM, CDR2 ANQGSEA. V dropped 2 bases and J dropped 1 base, with 5 bases sitting between them. The CDR3 coding sequence is TGCAGCGTTGAAATCCAGAACACTGAAGCTTTCTTT. It translates to CSVEIQNTEAFF.

CDR3 nucleotide sequence: TGTGCCAGCAGTTTCTTTGGCGGGAGTCACTACGAGCAGTACTTC. The encoded protein is CASSFFGGSHYEQYF. This chain links TRBV28 with TRBJ2-7; 7 bases are shared with TRBD2. The CDR3 runs 15 residues. The J segment lost 3 bases and the V segment lost 3 bases, leaving 8 bases of the junction unmatched. Germline-derived CDR1 and CDR2 are MDHEN and SYDVKM.

A single count supports this clone. In DNA form, the CDR3 reads TGTGCCAGCAGCCCTAGGGGGGGCGGGAACTACGAGCAGTACTTC. As protein: CASSPRGGGNYEQYF. The chain recombines TRBV7-9 with TRBJ2-7; D perhaps matches TRBD2 (7 bases). Germline CDR1 and CDR2: SEHNR and FQNEAQ (reference sequence). The ends were cut back, 5 bases at V and 3 bases at J, with 17 bases in the middle. CDR3 length equals 15 residues.

The chain uses TRBV19 and TRBJ2-2; D is perhaps TRBD1 (6 bases). Trimming cost V 6 bases and J 3 bases, with 11 bases left between them. There are 14 residues in the CDR3. CDR1 and CDR2 (germline): LNHDA, SQIVND (reference sequence). This CDR3 is CASRRGKDTGELFF. The CDR3 DNA is TGTGCCAGTAGAAGGGGGAAGGACACCGGGGAGCTGTTTTTT.

The rearrangement uses TRBV5-4 and TRBJ2-2, with TRBD2 matching 14 bases. The CDR3 length is 16 residues. Per germline, CDR1 SGHNT and CDR2 YYREEE (reference sequence). V lost 2 bases to trimming and J lost 7 bases; unmatched junction nucleotides: 4. Written as DNA, the CDR3 is TGTGCCAGCAGCTTATCGACTAGCGGGGGGGTCGGGGAGCTGTTTTTT. Translated: CASSLSTSGGVGELFF.

This chain links TRBV5-4 with TRBJ1-1; D is perhaps TRBD1 (6 bases). This CDR3 has 14 residues. Looked up from germline, CDR1 is SGHNT and CDR2 is YYREEE (reference sequence). Trimming stripped 3 bases from V and 1 base from J, with 10 bases between. CDR3 in amino acids: CASSSNRENTEAFF. CDR3 bases: TGTGCCAGCAGCTCGAACAGGGAGAACACTGAAGCTTTCTTT. Based on the CDR3 plus reference TRBV5-4 and TRBJ1-1, the full variable domain is ETGVTQSPTHLIKTRGQQVTLRCSSQSGHNTVSWYQQALGQGPQFIFQYYREEENGRGNFPPRFSGLQFPNYSSELNVNALELDDSALYLCASSSNRENTEAFFGQGTRLTVV.

This clone was recorded a few times. The rearrangement uses TRBV4-1 and TRBJ1-2, with 9 bases identical to TRBD1. The V gene end was trimmed by 5 bases and the J gene end by 4 bases; junction bases not matched to a gene: 8. The CDR3 has 15 residues. Germline V gives CDR1 MGHRA, CDR2 YSYEKL. For the CDR3, the DNA is TGCGCCAGCAGCAAGGACAGGGGACTAAGCTATGGCTACACCTTC. Translating gives CASSKDRGLSYGYTF.

This clone is medium-sized in the sample. The V call is TRBV19, the J call TRBJ1-5; D not resolved. Trimming removed 5 bases from V and 0 bases from J, with 5 bases in between. The CDR3 runs to 13 residues. Germline V gene data show CDR1 as LNHDA and CDR2 as SQIVND (reference sequence). The CDR3 here is CASSDTSNQPQHF. CDR3 in DNA: TGTGCCAGTAGTGACACTAGCAATCAGCCCCAGCATTTT.

The rearrangement uses TRBV6-1 and TRBJ2-2; D unclear. V lost 1 base to trimming and J lost 0 bases, with 12 bases between them. Germline V gene sequence: CDR1 MNHNS, CDR2 SASEGT. This CDR3 has 17 amino acids. The CDR3 here is CASSEDTTAANTGELFF. CDR3 coding DNA: TGTGCCAGCAGTGAAGACACTACAGCAGCGAACACCGGGGAGCTGTTTTTT.

The chain is built from TRBV5-1 and TRBJ1-1; D is possibly TRBD1 (5 bases). CDR1 and CDR2 (germline): SGHRS, YFSETQ. V lost 0 bases and J lost 2, with 8 bases in between. The CDR3 is 14 residues long. CDR3 DNA: TGCGCCAGCAGCTTGGGGGACGGAAACACTGAAGCTTTCTTT. Encoded protein: CASSLGDGNTEAFF.

The genes are TRBV30 and TRBJ2-2; D could derive from TRBD1 or TRBD2 (5 bases each). Deletions cut 8 bases from V and 0 bases from J, with 13 bases between. This CDR3 has 14 residues. Germline CDR1 GTSNPN, CDR2 SVGIG (reference sequence). CDR3 protein: CARRRGTNTGELFF. CDR3 nucleotide sequence: TGTGCCCGGCGTCGGGGCACGAACACCGGGGAGCTGTTTTTT.

The gene calls are TRBV28 and TRBJ1-2; TRBD1 matches 7 bases. Germline CDR1 and CDR2: MDHEN and SYDVKM. The trim removed 7 bases at V and 2 bases at J, leaving 10 bases unmatched. This CDR3 is built from 15 residues. The CDR3 region has the DNA TGTGCCAGCAATCCCTCCGACAGGGAGAACTATGGCTACACCTTC. Encoded protein: CASNPSDRENYGYTF.

This rearrangement joins TRBV18 to TRBJ2-5; D unclear. Germline V gives CDR1 KGHSH, CDR2 LQKENI. Trimming left V 3 bases short and J 4 bases short, with 3 bases between. The CDR3 has 11 amino acids. The CDR3 sequence: CASSPGETQYF. Written as DNA, the CDR3 is TGTGCCAGCTCACCCGGAGAGACCCAGTACTTC.

J is TRBJ1-1 and V is TRBV14, with D possibly TRBD1 on 5 matching bases. The CDR3 extends over 11 amino acids. Trimming removed 4 bases at V and 8 bases at J, with 8 bases between. The germline V gene encodes CDR1 SGHDN and CDR2 FVKESK. This CDR3 reads CASSLGGEAFF. Written as DNA, the CDR3 is TGTGCCAGCAGCCTCGGGGGGGAAGCTTTCTTT.